This entry is about one TCR beta chain. The antigen it binds to is not known. It has no much larger one-base neighbor in the sample; base qualities were not kept. The immunoSEQ Assay, a bias-controlled multiplex PCR, was used to amplify TCRbeta CDR3 regions from genomic DNA. From the authors' description of their analysis: Nucleated cell counts per sample were estimated from amplification of reference gene primers within the assay. Sequence reads were collapsed and filtered to measure the absolute abundance of every unique TCRbeta CDR3 rearrangement. For each sample, productive Simpson clonality was calculated by taking the square root of Simpson's diversity index across productive rearrangements. TCRdb stores this immuneACCESS table with in-frame sequences only. Part of the clones is absent; in the studies checked, under half of the shortfall reflects unresolved V genes, and no reason is known for the rest. Clonal size and the V and J genes are those of that table, whereas D and trimming came from the DNA. The sample table shows about 73,000 clones, and over 85% are seen once. The leading ten clones occupy 16% of the sample.

The data belong to a study of blood T cell repertoires in COVID-19 (dated by TCRdb to about 2020). About the study as a whole: Samples from collaborators originated in the United States, Italy and Spain and spanned both the acute and convalescent phases of COVID-19. The prospective study material was composed of cDNA or gDNA derived from T cells, B-cell-depleted T cells, or PBMCs. The dataset comprised deeply sampled blood TCRbeta repertoires from subjects exposed to, actively infected with, or recovered from COVID-19. The repertoires were released in a freely available public database intended as a resource for research on the immune response to SARS-CoV-2. Samples were obtained from the ongoing ImmuneRACE study (first 160 participants) and from 1,254 subjects provided by 6 global collaborators. A de-identified subject ID, COVID-19 status, age in years and sex were almost always included in the sample metadata. Where HLA class I and class II types were available, the types were taken from metadata supplied by the sample provider, not from assay-based typing. Paper-wide results and their limitations: The quantity of clinical and demographic metadata differed by source and by participant and was supplied without curation.

Via the germline V gene (reference sequence), CDR1 is MNHEY and CDR2 SMNVEV. The CDR3 spans 14 residues, from the cysteine through the phenylalanine. Here the CDR3 DNA is all that survives: 42 bases in frame from base 1. The junction shows trimming of 5 bases on V and 3 bases on J, plus 14 bases between the germline ends. Each collaborating institution followed its own protocols to collect whole blood in K2EDTA tubes. For TCRbeta analysis, collaborator samples were shipped as frozen whole blood, as isolated PBMCs, or as DNA extracted from either sample type. The source material was peripheral blood. The V gene is TRBV27 and the J gene is TRBJ2-7, with the D gene uncertain. The source of this sequence is a woman aged 80 or over with active or convalescent COVID-19. The CDR3 protein: CASSPLESNYEQYF. The DNA is TGTGCCAGCAGTCCCCTGGAGTCAAACTACGAGCAGTACTTC.